These T cell receptor beta chains were read from a single sample in a study of blood T cell repertoires in COVID-19. Some clones are missing from TCRdb's copy, which holds only in-frame ones; the method was immunoSEQ multiplex PCR. The sample lists 150,000 or so clones, about four fifths seen once, with less than 4% in the top ten. Sequenced sample: PBMCs or T cells enriched from blood (not recorded which). These receptors came from an older woman who had recovered from COVID-19. Both conserved end residues are part of each CDR3. The D gene is left open where the match is weak. Part of the rows lack a size; the others show once, few, many or a class for expanded clones.

clone_size d_call cdr3_length j_call v_call cdr3_nt cdr3_aa
few - 13 TRBJ2-7 TRBV7-2 TGTGCCAGCAGCTTTAGCGGAGGCTACGAGCAGTACTTC CASSFSGGYEQYF
- TRBD2 15 TRBJ2-2 TRBV27 TGTGCCAGCAGTTTTTCGAAAGGGAGGGCCGGGGAGCTGTTTTTT CASSFSKGRAGELFF
- - 15 TRBJ2-5 TRBV3-1/TRBV3-2 TGTGCCAGCAGCCAAGCAAGTCTAGAGGGGGGGTCCCAGTACTTC CASSQASLEGGSQYF
- TRBD2 16 TRBJ2-2 TRBV2 TGTGCCAGCAGAGCACTAGCGGGGGCGACCACCGGGGAGCTGTTTTTT CASRALAGATTGELFF
- - 15 TRBJ2-7 TRBV5-3 TGTGCCAGAAGCTTGTTCCAGGGGTACTCCTACGAGCAGTACTTC CARSLFQGYSYEQYF
- TRBD1 15 TRBJ2-3 TRBV18 TGTGCCAGCTCACCTCCGGGACAGCAAACAGATACGCAGTATTTT CASSPPGQQTDTQYF
few - 14 TRBJ2-1 TRBV7-3 TGTGCCAGCAGTCTGACAGACTCCTACAATGAGCAGTTCTTC CASSLTDSYNEQFF
- TRBD2 14 TRBJ2-5 TRBV5-6 TGTGCCAGCAGCCGGACTAGCGGGGTAGAGACCCAGTACTTC CASSRTSGVETQYF
- - 14 TRBJ2-3 TRBV19 TGTGCCAGTAGTATTGGGACTAGCACAGATACGCAGTATTTT CASSIGTSTDTQYF
- TRBD1 16 TRBJ1-3 TRBV5-1 TGCGCCAGCAGCTTGTCGCCCCAGGGGGCTGGAAACACCATATATTTT CASSLSPQGAGNTIYF
- - 15 TRBJ1-2 TRBV5-1 TGCGCCAGCAGCTTAGGCGGAACATCAAACTATGGCTACACCTTC CASSLGGTSNYGYTF
- TRBD1 15 TRBJ1-2 TRBV5-1 TGCGCCAGCAGCTTATCGACAGGGTTGAGCTATGGCTACACCTTC CASSLSTGLSYGYTF
- - 14 TRBJ1-4 TRBV5-6 TGTGCCAGCAGCTTGGACAGGGAGCGGGAAAAACTGTTTTTT CASSLDREREKLFF
- TRBD1 15 TRBJ1-2 TRBV10-2 TGCGCCAGCAGTGAGTCGAGACAGGGGGCGCGAGGCTACACCTTC CASSESRQGARGYTF
- TRBD1 14 TRBJ2-2 TRBV18 TGTGCCAGCTCACCAAACAGGGGCACCGGGGAGCTGTTTTTT CASSPNRGTGELFF
- TRBD1 15 TRBJ2-7 TRBV11-2 TGTGCCAGCAGCTCGGCAGGGGGCAATCTCCACGAGCAGTACTTC CASSSAGGNLHEQYF
- - 14 TRBJ1-1 TRBV19 TGTGCCAGTAGTATAGATAGTTGGAACACTGAAGCTTTCTTT CASSIDSWNTEAFF
- TRBD2 15 TRBJ2-1 TRBV2 TGTGCCAGCGGCCCGACTAGCGGGGGCAACAATGAGCAGTTCTTC CASGPTSGGNNEQFF
- - 12 TRBJ2-7 TRBV13 TGTGCCAGCAGCTTAGACCCGGTTGAGCAGTACTTC CASSLDPVEQYF
- - 14 TRBJ1-6 TRBV13 TGTGCCAGCACCCGGGAAGGGTATAATTCACCCCTCCACTTT CASTREGYNSPLHF
- TRBD1 17 TRBJ1-5 TRBV7-4 TGTGCCAGCAGCCAGAGCCCTGGACAGGGCTCTCATCAGCCCCAGCATTTT CASSQSPGQGSHQPQHF
- TRBD1 15 TRBJ1-5 TRBV7-2 TGTGCCAGCAGCCCCGGACAGGGGATCCCTCAGCCCCAGCATTTT CASSPGQGIPQPQHF
- - 13 TRBJ1-2 TRBV6-6 TGTGCCAGCAGTCCCCTTCTTCGTAATGGCTACACCTTC CASSPLLRNGYTF
- - 12 TRBJ2-7 TRBV11-2 TGTGCCAGCAGCCCTCCCCTCCTCGAGCAGTACTTC CASSPPLLEQYF
- - 11 TRBJ1-1 TRBV2 TGTGCCAGCAGCGTCCAGGTAGGAGCTTTCTTT CASSVQVGAFF
- TRBD2 13 TRBJ2-1 TRBV24-1 TGTGCCACCAGGGGGGTAGGGGAGGGTGAGCAGTTCTTC CATRGVGEGEQFF
- TRBD1 16 TRBJ1-2 TRBV27 TGTGCCAGCAGGAGTAGGGACAGGGTGGCGCCGGAGGGCTACACCTTC CASRSRDRVAPEGYTF
- TRBD1 14 TRBJ1-1 TRBV5-1 TGCGCCAGCAGCTTGGGGCCGGGACAGACTGAAGCTTTCTTT CASSLGPGQTEAFF
- TRBD1 13 TRBJ2-5 TRBV6-5 TGTGCCAGCAGCCTGGGACAGATAGAGACCCAGTACTTC CASSLGQIETQYF
- - 15 TRBJ2-7 TRBV11-2 TGTGCCAGCAGCTTAGTCAGGGGATCTTCCTACGAGCAGTACTTC CASSLVRGSSYEQYF
- - 16 TRBJ1-4 TRBV7-8 TGTGCCAGCAGCTTAGGCTGGGCCCCAACTAATGAAAAACTGTTTTTT CASSLGWAPTNEKLFF
- - 13 TRBJ1-1 TRBV7-2 TGTGCCAGCAGCTTCTCGGTAAACACTGAAGCTTTCTTT CASSFSVNTEAFF
many TRBD2 16 TRBJ2-5 TRBV30 TGTGCCTGGAAGGGACTAGCGGGGGAGATGAGGGAGACCCAGTACTTC CAWKGLAGEMRETQYF
once TRBD1 15 TRBJ2-2 TRBV19 TGTGCCAGTAGTATATCGGACAGGTCCAGGGGGGAGCTGTTTTTT CASSISDRSRGELFF
- - 14 TRBJ2-3 TRBV27 TGTGCCAGCAGTTCCCAACAGGGTCCGGATACGCAGTATTTT CASSSQQGPDTQYF
- - 14 TRBJ1-4 TRBV10-1 TGCGCCGCTCTCCGACTACCAACTAATGAAAAACTGTTTTTT CAALRLPTNEKLFF
- TRBD1 14 TRBJ2-2 TRBV27 TGTGCCAGCAGTTTAAAGGGGGCTGTCGGGGAGCTGTTTTTT CASSLKGAVGELFF
- TRBD1 16 TRBJ1-1 TRBV7-8 TGTGCCAGCAGCTTAGGCGGAGCAGGGGGGAGGTTGGAAGCTTTCTTT CASSLGGAGGRLEAFF
- - 14 TRBJ1-5 TRBV5-1 TGCGCCAGCAGCCTACAGGGTGGGGATCAGCCCCAGCATTTT CASSLQGGDQPQHF
- TRBD1 14 TRBJ2-1 TRBV2 TGTGCCAGCGGCGGACAGGGAGGTAACAATGAGCAGTTCTTC CASGGQGGNNEQFF
- - 12 TRBJ1-2 TRBV11-2 TGTGCCAGCGGGCAGGGATGGTCCGGCTACACCTTC CASGQGWSGYTF
once TRBD1 14 TRBJ1-5 TRBV19 TGTGCCAGTACCCCGGGACAGGGAGGTCAGCCCCAGCATTTT CASTPGQGGQPQHF
- TRBD1 13 TRBJ1-5 TRBV12-3/TRBV12-4 TGTGCCAGCAGTAGGGACAGGGATCGGCCCCAGCATTTT CASSRDRDRPQHF
- TRBD2 16 TRBJ2-5 TRBV6-4 TGTGCCAGCAGCTACGTAGAGCGGGGGATCCAAGAGACCCAGTACTTC CASSYVERGIQETQYF
- - 14 TRBJ1-5 TRBV30 TGTGCCTGGAACCTTGAAGGGGGCAATCAGCCCCAGCATTTT CAWNLEGGNQPQHF
- TRBD1 16 TRBJ1-5 TRBV20-1 TGCAGTGCTAGTATGCAGGGGGCGCCGGGCAATCAGCCCCAGCATTTT CSASMQGAPGNQPQHF
- - 15 TRBJ2-7 TRBV3-1/TRBV3-2 TGTGCCAGCACCTACGGACACCTTCCTGGGGACGAGCAGTACTTC CASTYGHLPGDEQYF
- - 13 TRBJ2-7 TRBV2 TGTGCCACTATAAACAGGGATCACTACGAGCAGTACTTC CATINRDHYEQYF
- TRBD1 15 TRBJ1-3 TRBV2 TGTGCCAGCAGGACGACAGGGGGCTCTGGAAACACCATATATTTT CASRTTGGSGNTIYF
- TRBD1 15 TRBJ2-1 TRBV5-8 TGTGCCAGCAGCCCAGCCGGGACAGGGGTTGTTGAGCAGTTCTTC CASSPAGTGVVEQFF